The next 25 T cell receptor beta chains were all read from a single sample in a study of shared clonotypes between healthy human individuals. Sequencing was performed with immunoSEQ multiplex PCR; in TCRdb, only in-frame clones are kept and a portion is missing. Here the sample spans about 2.4 million clones, roughly 93% being singletons. Sequencing used naive CD4+ T cells from PBMCs. Stated subset: CD45RA+ positively selected. The receptor source for this set is a man younger than 35 in good health. Some clones in this sample may be carry-over from other donors' samples.

V usage is TRBV4-3 and J usage is TRBJ2-2; D remains ambiguous. Trimming removed 4 bases at V and 6 bases at J, with 12 bases between. This CDR3 is 14 amino acids long. Germline V CDR1 and CDR2: LGHNA, YSLEER. The CDR3 here is CASSPEAGAGELFF. The CDR3 DNA reads as TGCGCCAGCAGCCCCGAGGCCGGAGCCGGGGAGCTGTTTTTT.

Details on this clone: The sample contains more than one DNA sequence encoding this CDR3. The gene calls are TRBV5-1 and TRBJ1-2; 10 nucleotides align to TRBD1. The CDR3 loop spans 15 amino acids. Germline-derived CDR1 and CDR2 are SGHRS and YFSETQ. J was trimmed by 0 bases and V by 2 bases; bases with no gene match: 1. Written as DNA, the CDR3 is TGCGCCAGCAGCTTCGGACAGGGGGCTAACTATGGCTACACCTTC. The encoded protein is CASSFGQGANYGYTF.

A note on this clone: Other DNA variants within this sample encode the same CDR3. The chain employs TRBV7-9 and TRBJ1-4; D gene ambiguous. Germline loops: CDR1 SEHNR, CDR2 FQNEAQ (reference sequence). The CDR3 runs 15 residues. Trimming removed 0 bases at V and 0 bases at J, with 5 bases between. The CDR3 is CASSLASPTNEKLFF. CDR3 DNA: TGTGCCAGCAGCTTAGCTTCCCCAACTAATGAAAAACTGTTTTTT.

This clone was detected only a few times. The chain employs TRBV7-9 and TRBJ2-7, with D possibly being TRBD1 or TRBD2 (5 bases each). The V gene lost 7 bases and the J gene lost 5 bases, with 12 bases spanning the gap. CDR3 size: 12 residues. Germline assignment: CDR1 SEHNR and CDR2 FQNEAQ (reference sequence). CDR3 residues: CASTPLGDEQYF. The CDR3 DNA reads as TGTGCCAGCACCCCATTGGGGGACGAGCAGTACTTC. Combining the CDR3 with reference TRBV7-9 and TRBJ2-7 gives the whole variable domain DTGVSQNPRHKITKRGQNVTFRCDPISEHNRLYWYRQTLGQGPEFLTYFQNEAQLEKSRLLSDRFSAERPKGSFSTLEIQRTEQGDSAMYLCASTPLGDEQYFGPGTRLTVT.

J is TRBJ2-1 and V is TRBV18, with TRBD2 identical over 7 bases. V shed 8 bases, J shed 6 bases, and the junction held 13 bases outside the gene matches. This CDR3 spans 15 amino acids. Germline-derived CDR1 and CDR2 are KGHSH and LQKENI. This CDR3 reads CASAQTSHASNEQFF. CDR3 DNA: TGTGCCAGCGCGCAGACTAGCCACGCGAGCAATGAGCAGTTCTTC. Together with reference TRBV18 and TRBJ2-1, the CDR3 gives the full variable domain: NAGVMQNPRHLVRRRGQEARLRCSPMKGHSHVYWYRQLPEEGLKFMVYLQKENIIDESGMPKERFSAEFPKEGPSILRIQQVVRGDSAAYFCASAQTSHASNEQFFGPGTRLTVL.

Details on this clone: The sample contains more than one DNA sequence encoding this CDR3. The genes are TRBV30 and TRBJ2-3; D may correspond to TRBD1 or TRBD2 (5 bases each). Trimming left V 5 bases short and J 1 base short, with 10 bases between. Germline CDR1 reads GTSNPN; CDR2 reads SVGIG (reference sequence). The CDR3 has 13 amino acids. CDR3 in amino acids: CAWGQGGTDTQYF. The CDR3 DNA is TGTGCCTGGGGGCAGGGAGGCACAGATACGCAGTATTTT.

The chain uses TRBV9 and TRBJ2-2; 12 bases fit TRBD1. Germline V gene sequence: CDR1 SGDLS, CDR2 YYNGEE. Trimming took 0 bases from V and 3 from J; bases not matched to a gene: 12. CDR3 size: 20 residues. The CDR3 DNA sequence: TGTGCCAGCAGCGTAGTCAGAGGGACAGGGGGCGCTGGGGACACCGGGGAGCTGTTTTTT. The encoded protein is CASSVVRGTGGAGDTGELFF.

The CDR3 DNA sequence: TGCGCCAGCAGCTTGGTTAGGACAGGGCTCACAGATACGCAGTATTTT. Translation gives CASSLVRTGLTDTQYF. The rearrangement links TRBV5-1 to TRBJ2-3; TRBD1 matches 8 bases. V lost 0 bases to trimming and J lost 2 bases; unmatched junction nucleotides: 5. Germline CDR1 reads SGHRS; CDR2 reads YFSETQ. The CDR3 runs 16 residues.

The genes are TRBV7-2 and TRBJ1-1; D unresolved. The CDR3 is 14 amino acids. Germline V lookup: CDR1 SGHTA, CDR2 FQGNSA. The V and J ends lost 0 bases and 8 bases respectively, with 13 bases between them. The CDR3 sequence: CASSLAGPNNEAFF. DNA of the CDR3: TGTGCCAGCAGCTTAGCAGGTCCTAATAACGAAGCTTTCTTT.

The chain couples TRBV15 to TRBJ1-4, with D possibly being TRBD1 (6 bases). The CDR3 has 15 residues. Trimming removed 3 bases from V and 8 bases from J, with 16 bases in between. CDR1 and CDR2 (germline): LNHNV, YYDKDF (reference sequence). As DNA, the CDR3 is TGTGCCACCAGCAGCCGGACCGGGCAGGGGGAAAAACTGTTTTTT. Translating gives CATSSRTGQGEKLFF.

V usage is TRBV6-5 and J usage is TRBJ2-1; 7 bases map to TRBD2. This CDR3 has 13 residues. With V trimmed by 5 bases and J by 9 bases, 7 bases remained unmatched. In germline, CDR1 is MNHEY, CDR2 SVGAGI. DNA of the CDR3: TGTGCCAGCAGTGCCGGGACTATGCTTGAGCAGTTCTTC. This gives the protein CASSAGTMLEQFF.

With respect to this clone: This sample includes further DNA sequences coding for the same CDR3. The chain recombines TRBV2 with TRBJ2-5, with D hard to call. Germline values: CDR1 SNHLY, CDR2 FYNNEI. The V gene lost 5 bases and the J gene lost 5 bases, with 3 bases spanning the gap. The length of the CDR3 is 10 residues. CDR3 residues: CASSSETQYF. CDR3 sequence (DNA): TGTGCCAGCAGTTCTGAGACCCAGTACTTC. The whole variable domain, remainder taken from reference TRBV2 and TRBJ2-5, is EPEVTQTPSHQVTQMGQEVILRCVPISNHLYFYWYRQILGQKVEFLVSFYNNEISEKSEIFDDQFSVERPDGSNFTLKIRSTKLEDSAMYFCASSSETQYFGPGTRLLVL.

The V and J genes are TRBV7-3 and TRBJ2-1; unclear D gene. Germline CDR1 and CDR2: SGHTA and FQGTGA. The CDR3 spans 14 residues. Trimming stripped 1 base from V and 6 bases from J, with 10 bases between. CDR3 amino acids: CASSLRGLTNEQFF. Here the CDR3 DNA reads TGTGCCAGCAGCTTAAGAGGCCTAACCAATGAGCAGTTCTTC.

CDR3 DNA: TGTGCCAGCAGTTTCCGGACAGGGGAAGAGACCCAGTACTTC. Translating gives CASSFRTGEETQYF. The chain joins TRBV27 to TRBJ2-5, with 9 bases that match TRBD1. Germline assignment: CDR1 MNHEY and CDR2 SMNVEV (reference sequence). The V and J ends lost 3 bases and 3 bases, in that order; junction bases with no gene match: 2. This CDR3 spans 14 amino acids.

The genes are TRBV5-1 and TRBJ2-1; 15 bases are a match to TRBD2. Germline loops: CDR1 SGHRS, CDR2 YFSETQ. V dropped 4 bases and J dropped 0; count of bases not matched to a gene: 2. CDR3 length: 17 amino acids. The CDR3 nucleotides are TGCGCCAGCAGCCGGGGACTAGCGGGGGGCTCCTACAATGAGCAGTTCTTC. Its protein product is CASSRGLAGGSYNEQFF.

The chain carries TRBV15 and TRBJ2-7; the D call may be TRBD1 or TRBD2 (5 bases each). This CDR3 spans 11 amino acids. Germline V lookup: CDR1 LNHNV, CDR2 YYDKDF (reference sequence). Between the trimmed V and J ends, which lost 3 bases and 5 bases, there was a span of 5 bases. The CDR3 is CATSRGHEQYF. The CDR3 region has the DNA TGTGCCACCAGCAGGGGACACGAGCAGTACTTC.

The chain uses TRBV7-8 and TRBJ1-1; D gene unclear. The germline V and J ends were trimmed by 2 bases and 1 base, with 8 bases remaining between them. The germline V gene has CDR1 SGHVS and CDR2 FQNEAQ. The CDR3 has 14 amino acids. CDR3 in DNA: TGTGCCAGCAGCTTAAGTAGCCGGAACACTGAAGCTTTCTTT. It translates to CASSLSSRNTEAFF.

The V gene is TRBV27, the J gene TRBJ2-7; a weak D match, TRBD1 (5 bases). Trimming stripped 1 base from V and 5 bases from J, with 15 bases between. CDR3 length: 15 amino acids. Per germline, CDR1 MNHEY and CDR2 SMNVEV (reference sequence). The CDR3 bases are TGTGCCAGCAGTTTATTCGATCAATTAGGGGACGAGCAGTACTTC. This translates into CASSLFDQLGDEQYF.

The chain links TRBV9 to TRBJ2-5; D is unclear. The CDR3 contains 12 residues. V was pared by 3 bases and J by 0 bases, with 3 bases between. Germline CDR1 is SGDLS and CDR2 is YYNGEE. CDR3 loop: CASSGYQETQYF. The DNA for the CDR3 is TGTGCCAGCAGCGGGTACCAAGAGACCCAGTACTTC. Filled out from reference TRBV9 and TRBJ2-5, the complete variable domain reads DSGVTQTPKHLITATGQRVTLRCSPRSGDLSVYWYQQSLDQGLQFLIQYYNGEERAKGNILERFSAQQFPDLHSELNLSSLELGDSALYFCASSGYQETQYFGPGTRLLVL.

This clone has just one count. The sample contains more than one DNA sequence encoding this CDR3. CDR3 nucleotides: TGTGCCAGTCTTCGGGCTGGGGCCAACGTCCTGACTTTC. It specifies CASLRAGANVLTF. The rearrangement joins TRBV6-5 to TRBJ2-6; D not certain. Trimming stripped 9 bases from V and 2 bases from J, with 8 bases between. This CDR3 has 13 amino acids. The germline CDR1 and CDR2 sequences are MNHEY and SVGAGI.

A remark on this clone: Other DNA sequences of this sample code for an identical CDR3. The V call is TRBV5-1, the J call TRBJ2-2, with 7 bases that match TRBD2. V trimming: 2 bases; J trimming: 5 bases; junction bases outside the gene matches: 6. This CDR3 comprises 15 residues. The germline V gene encodes CDR1 SGHRS and CDR2 YFSETQ. The CDR3 spells CASSFRGRGTGELFF. The CDR3 DNA reads as TGCGCCAGCAGCTTCCGCGGGAGAGGTACCGGGGAGCTGTTTTTT.

V and J are TRBV4-3 and TRBJ1-1, with 7 bases aligning to TRBD1. Germline V lookup: CDR1 LGHNA, CDR2 YSLEER. This CDR3 contains 17 residues. The trim removed 0 bases at V and 5 bases at J, leaving 12 bases unmatched. The CDR3 DNA reads TGCGCCAGCAGCCAAGAGTTCCATCGACAGGGTGAGACTGAAGCTTTCTTT. This codes for CASSQEFHRQGETEAFF.

The chain links TRBV2 to TRBJ2-5; D gene unclear. This CDR3 contains 14 residues. Germline V gene lookup returns CDR1 SNHLY and CDR2 FYNNEI. Trimming stripped 5 bases from V and 1 base from J, with 11 bases between. The CDR3 nucleotides are TGTGCCAGCAGTCTCTCCCGGACCCAAGAGACCCAGTACTTC. This codes for CASSLSRTQETQYF. Based on the CDR3 plus reference TRBV2 and TRBJ2-5, the full variable domain is EPEVTQTPSHQVTQMGQEVILRCVPISNHLYFYWYRQILGQKVEFLVSFYNNEISEKSEIFDDQFSVERPDGSNFTLKIRSTKLEDSAMYFCASSLSRTQETQYFGPGTRLLVL.

The rearrangement links TRBV30 to TRBJ2-6; TRBD1 might be the D (6 bases). The CDR3 extends over 15 amino acids. With 5 bases removed from V and 0 bases from J, the gap between germline ends came to 11 bases. Germline V gives CDR1 GTSNPN, CDR2 SVGIG (reference sequence). The CDR3 loop reads CAWVQGSSGANVLTF. The CDR3 bases are TGTGCCTGGGTACAGGGTTCCTCTGGGGCCAACGTCCTGACTTTC.

V usage is TRBV27 and J usage is TRBJ1-2; tentatively, D is TRBD1 (6 bases). The CDR3 has 16 residues. Trimming pared 1 base from V and 6 bases from J, leaving 18 bases between. CDR1 is MNHEY and CDR2 is SMNVEV in the germline V gene (reference sequence). For the CDR3, the DNA is TGTGCCAGCAGTTTATACCCCCCACAGGGCTCTCATGGCTACACCTTC. Protein sequence: CASSLYPPQGSHGYTF.